Listed below are T cell receptor beta chains from one sample, sequenced in a study of cytomegalovirus exposure and HLA in healthy donors. Some clones are missing from TCRdb's copy, which holds only in-frame ones; the method was immunoSEQ multiplex PCR. The sample carries about 160,000 clones, around four fifths recorded once. Sample: PBMCs. All receptors come from a man aged 18 to 29 in good health and CMV-seropositive. Each CDR3 is given with its conserved first and last residue. D genes are given only for firm matches. Clone size is shown for a subset of rows, as once, few, many or a class of expanded clone.

CDR3: CASRKEASGNTIYF
DNA: TGTGCCAGCAGGAAGGAGGCATCTGGAAACACCATATATTTT
V: TRBV6-6
J: TRBJ1-3
size: .
D: .

CDR3: CASSEGRGTGYGYTF
DNA: TGTGCCAGCAGTGAAGGGCGGGGGACAGGATATGGCTACACCTTC
V: TRBV2
J: TRBJ1-2
size: .
D: TRBD1

CDR3: CATSREKFGGSNQPQHF
DNA: TGTGCCACCAGCAGAGAGAAGTTTGGGGGGTCTAATCAGCCCCAGCATTTT
V: TRBV15
J: TRBJ1-5
size: .
D: .

CDR3: CASSSSGSGSYNEQFF
DNA: TGTGCCAGCAGCTCTAGCGGAAGTGGGTCCTACAATGAGCAGTTCTTC
V: TRBV5-4
J: TRBJ2-1
size: .
D: TRBD2

CDR3: CASTEWGGTYEQYF
DNA: TGCGCCAGCACCGAGTGGGGGGGAACCTACGAGCAGTACTTC
V: TRBV5-1
J: TRBJ2-7
size: .
D: TRBD2

CDR3: CASSLAGETGGRPEPQHF
DNA: TGTGCCAGCAGCTTAGCGGGAGAGACAGGGGGCCGGCCTGAGCCCCAGCATTTT
V: TRBV7-9
J: TRBJ1-5
size: .
D: TRBD1

CDR3: CASSSRGGRTEAFF
DNA: TGTGCCAGCAGCTCCCGTGGAGGACGCACTGAAGCTTTCTTT
V: TRBV13
J: TRBJ1-1
size: .
D: .

CDR3: CSARRGNEQYF
DNA: TGCAGTGCTAGAAGAGGGAACGAGCAGTACTTC
V: TRBV20-1
J: TRBJ2-7
size: .
D: .

CDR3: CASSYEGGDSTGELFF
DNA: TGTGCCAGCAGTTACGAAGGGGGCGATAGCACCGGGGAGCTGTTTTTT
V: TRBV6-6
J: TRBJ2-2
size: .
D: TRBD1

CDR3: CVRSRYSGQGSGNTIYF
DNA: TGTGTCAGAAGCCGATATTCAGGACAGGGGTCGGGAAACACCATATATTTT
V: TRBV7-5
J: TRBJ1-3
size: .
D: .

CDR3: CASSIDRGGSQPQHF
DNA: TGTGCCAGTAGTATAGATCGAGGAGGTAGTCAGCCCCAGCATTTT
V: TRBV19
J: TRBJ1-5
size: once
D: .

CDR3: CASSSPGQGFYEQYF
DNA: TGTGCCAGCAGTTCCCCGGGACAGGGCTTCTACGAGCAGTACTTC
V: TRBV27
J: TRBJ2-7
size: .
D: TRBD1

CDR3: CASSLIAGATDTQYF
DNA: TGCGCCAGCAGCCTTATAGCGGGAGCCACAGATACGCAGTATTTT
V: TRBV4-1
J: TRBJ2-3
size: .
D: TRBD2

CDR3: CASSQVRQETQYF
DNA: TGCGCCAGCAGTCAGGTCAGGCAAGAGACCCAGTACTTC
V: TRBV23-1
J: TRBJ2-5
size: .
D: .

CDR3: CASSLARDEQFF
DNA: TGTGCCAGCAGCTTAGCTCGGGATGAGCAGTTCTTC
V: TRBV13
J: TRBJ2-1
size: .
D: .

CDR3: CAWYRGIRELFF
DNA: TGTGCCTGGTACCGGGGGATCCGGGAGCTGTTTTTT
V: TRBV30
J: TRBJ2-2
size: .
D: .

CDR3: CASSIVGRGSYEQYF
DNA: TGTGCCAGTAGTATCGTAGGCCGGGGCTCCTACGAGCAGTACTTC
V: TRBV19
J: TRBJ2-7
size: .
D: .

CDR3: CATVRDSQETQYF
DNA: TGTGCCACTGTCCGGGACAGCCAAGAGACCCAGTACTTC
V: TRBV2
J: TRBJ2-5
size: .
D: TRBD1

CDR3: CASSLRGDKSYEQYF
DNA: TGTGCCAGCAGCCTCCGGGGGGACAAGTCCTACGAGCAGTACTTC
V: TRBV9
J: TRBJ2-7
size: .
D: .

CDR3: CASSSTWDSGGTQYF
DNA: TGTGCCAGCAGTTCTACGTGGGACTCTGGAGGCACGCAGTATTTT
V: TRBV6-5
J: TRBJ2-3
size: .
D: .

CDR3: CASGEGHSTDTQYF
DNA: TGTGCCAGTGGAGAGGGACATTCCACAGATACGCAGTATTTT
V: TRBV11-3
J: TRBJ2-3
size: .
D: .

CDR3: CASRNRANLYEQYF
DNA: TGTGCCAGCAGGAACAGGGCGAATCTCTACGAGCAGTACTTC
V: TRBV2
J: TRBJ2-7
size: .
D: .

CDR3: CASSLDAGAYNTGELFF
DNA: TGCGCCAGCAGCTTGGACGCAGGGGCATACAACACCGGGGAGCTGTTTTTT
V: TRBV5-1
J: TRBJ2-2
size: .
D: .

CDR3: CASSGRGASYNEQFF
DNA: TGTGCCAGCAGCGGGAGGGGGGCCTCCTACAATGAGCAGTTCTTC
V: TRBV4-2
J: TRBJ2-1
size: .
D: .

CDR3: CASSLDYEQYF
DNA: TGTGCCAGCAGCTTAGACTACGAGCAGTACTTC
V: TRBV11-2
J: TRBJ2-7
size: .
D: .

CDR3: CASSLGREKETQYF
DNA: TGCGCCAGCAGCTTGGGACGGGAGAAAGAGACCCAGTACTTC
V: TRBV5-1
J: TRBJ2-5
size: .
D: .

CDR3: CASSYSRGQNTEAFF
DNA: TGTGCCAGCAGTTACTCTAGGGGGCAGAACACTGAAGCTTTCTTT
V: TRBV6-5
J: TRBJ1-1
size: .
D: TRBD1

CDR3: CASSRDRDTDTQYF
DNA: TGCGCCAGCAGCCGGGACAGGGACACAGATACGCAGTATTTT
V: TRBV4-1
J: TRBJ2-3
size: .
D: TRBD1

CDR3: CASSKPGTRGYEQYF
DNA: TGTGCCAGCAGCAAACCCGGGACTAGGGGCTACGAGCAGTACTTC
V: TRBV5-4
J: TRBJ2-7
size: .
D: TRBD2

CDR3: CASRNSAGELFF
DNA: TGTGCCAGCAGAAATAGCGCCGGGGAGCTGTTTTTT
V: TRBV7-2
J: TRBJ2-2
size: .
D: .

CDR3: CAWSQRERDTQYF
DNA: TGTGCCTGGAGCCAGCGGGAGCGGGATACGCAGTATTTT
V: TRBV30
J: TRBJ2-3
size: .
D: TRBD2

CDR3: CASRSGSQPQHF
DNA: TGTGCCAGCAGGTCCGGGTCCCAGCCCCAGCATTTT
V: TRBV6-5
J: TRBJ1-5
size: .
D: .

CDR3: CASYDRSEQYF
DNA: TGTGCCAGCTACGACAGATCTGAGCAGTACTTC
V: TRBV2
J: TRBJ2-5
size: .
D: .

CDR3: CASSLAGLNTGELFF
DNA: TGTGCCAGCAGTTTAGCGGGACTTAACACCGGGGAGCTGTTTTTT
V: TRBV27
J: TRBJ2-2
size: .
D: .

CDR3: CASSFASTYEQYF
DNA: TGTGCCAGCAGTTTTGCGTCCACCTACGAGCAGTACTTC
V: TRBV27
J: TRBJ2-7
size: few
D: .

CDR3: CAISLTGQGDEAFF
DNA: TGTGCCATCAGTCTGACGGGACAGGGGGATGAAGCTTTCTTT
V: TRBV10-3
J: TRBJ1-1
size: .
D: TRBD1

CDR3: CASSFGRAGYGYTF
DNA: TGTGCCAGCAGCTTTGGGCGGGCGGGCTATGGCTACACCTTC
V: TRBV7-9
J: TRBJ1-2
size: .
D: .

CDR3: CASSLDGNEQFF
DNA: TGCGCCAGCAGCTTGGACGGGAATGAGCAGTTCTTC
V: TRBV5-1
J: TRBJ2-1
size: .
D: .

CDR3: CASTGQGAGYGYTF
DNA: TGTGCCAGCACGGGACAGGGGGCTGGCTATGGCTACACCTTC
V: TRBV2
J: TRBJ1-2
size: once
D: TRBD1

CDR3: CASRTGNAGYTF
DNA: TGTGCCAGCAGAACGGGAAATGCTGGCTACACCTTC
V: TRBV7-9
J: TRBJ1-2
size: .
D: .

CDR3: CASLSTGSNYGYTF
DNA: TGTGCCAGCCTAAGCACAGGGTCTAACTATGGCTACACCTTC
V: TRBV6-1
J: TRBJ1-2
size: .
D: .